The clone carrying this TCR beta chain was counted once. Its cognate antigen is unknown. The germline V gene encodes CDR1 DFQATT and CDR2 SNEGSKA (reference sequence). There are 15 residues in the CDR3. V lost 4 bases, J lost 4 bases, and 11 bases stayed unmatched. Built from TCR beta cDNA, the libraries had unique molecular identifiers in them. Researchers reported a few hundred thousand cDNA molecules coming from about 0.98 to 11 million T cells. TCRdb re-called the PCR reads with MiXCR, one entry per CDR3 protein. The data contain about 810,000 distinct CDR3 sequences, about 53% of them seen just once; the ten biggest clones take up 4.6%. This sample was included in a study of post-analysis software for immune sequencing data. The overall study: Clinical courses comprised relapsing-remitting, secondary progressive and progressive-relapsing multiple sclerosis. Study-level points and caveats: The authors found that F measure strongly co-clustered same-batch samples. Five TRBV segments, including TRBV5-6, TRBV5-1 and TRBV20-1, were more frequent in patients than controls. Controls showed significantly higher normalized Chao1 diversity than did multiple sclerosis patients.

The TCR originated in a girl between 5 and 17 years old with multiple sclerosis. Specimen: blood. V is TRBV20-1 and J is TRBJ2-3; 7 bases fit TRBD2. The CDR3 region has the DNA TGCAGTGCTAACGTCGTGTGGGAGGGAGCAGATACGCAGTATTTT. It yields the protein CSANVVWEGADTQYF.